This T cell receptor (beta chain) was observed in a study of blood T cell repertoires in COVID-19. J gave up 3 bases and V 0 bases, and 17 bases lay outside the gene matches. CDR3 length: 19 amino acids. Germline CDR1 SGHNT, CDR2 YENEEA. Under the authors' procedure: Amplified reference gene primers provided the basis for estimating nucleated cell counts. Libraries were prepared by immunoSEQ multiplex PCR; TCRdb keeps only in-frame clonotypes and omits some of them. Clone size and the V and J calls come from that table; the DNA yielded D and trimming. The sample has about 140,000 clones, about 83% seen once.

The source is a man aged 30-40 years with COVID-19, enrolled during active disease. The chain employs TRBV11-3 and TRBJ2-7, with 7 bases lining up with TRBD1. The material sequenced was peripheral blood. The CDR3 DNA follows: TGTGCCAGCAGCTTAGAGTTGAATGGTATAGGACAGGCCCTCTACGAGCAGTACTTC. It encodes CASSLELNGIGQALYEQYF.